This TCR beta chain stems from a study of blood T cell repertoires in COVID-19. Donors in Cohort 3 counted as recovered after two negative PCRs, clearance, or symptom resolution. Data came from immunoSEQ multiplex PCR; TCRdb stores just in-frame clones and leaves some out. The top ten hold 10% of the sample, which has hundreds of thousands of clones, approximately 87% seen once. The CDR3 is 13 amino acids. Sequences were obtained from PBMCs or T cells enriched from blood (not recorded which). V usage is TRBV21-1 and J usage is TRBJ2-3; the table's D call, TRBD2, was not checked against the DNA. TRBV21-1 is designated a pseudogene. The sequence derives from a woman in her fifties or sixties who had recovered from COVID-19. In nucleotides, the CDR3 is TGTGCCAGCACCGGAAGCGGGGCAGATACGCAGTATTTT. It yields the protein CASTGSGADTQYF.